This T cell receptor (beta chain) was recovered during a study of blood T cells in healthy people across ages. Using a J-beta primer mix together with a sample-barcoded 5' primer, a second PCR was run for roughly 6 to 12 cycles. MiXCR, applied by TCRdb to the 5' RACE reads, yields one record per CDR3 protein. The data contain over 1,500,000 distinct CDR3 sequences, roughly two fifths of them seen just once; the ten biggest clones take up 23%. Points on this clonotype: Its antigen remains unknown.

The study, taken as a whole, reports: Age brought a roughly linear fall in TCR beta diversity measured per million T cells. Diversity figures derived from one million T cells were judged to underestimate the true value. Long-lived donors carried more naive CD4+ cells and greater diversity than aged donors.

The V gene lost 2 bases and the J gene lost 2 bases, with 6 bases spanning the gap. Germline values: CDR1 MNHNY, CDR2 SVGAGI (reference sequence). This CDR3 has 14 amino acids. The clonotype originates from a human donor in good health. The chain has TRBV6-6 and TRBJ2-2; D unresolved. The sequencing input was blood. The CDR3: CASSYGINTGELFF. The CDR3, as DNA: TGTGCCAGCAGTTACGGAATAAACACCGGGGAGCTGTTTTTT.